Below are 22 T cell receptor beta chains sequenced from a single sample in a study of regulatory T cells in long-lasting Graves disease. The time point here: persistent/refractory GD, antithyroid drugs over 5 years with positive TRAb. PBMC RNA was the source of the TCR library. TCR beta libraries were built with iRepertoire HTBI primers and Arm-PCR of CDR3 regions. TCRdb fed the multiplex PCR reads into MiXCR, producing one record per CDR3 protein. The sample includes 700,000 or so distinct CDR3 sequences, around 30% of them seen just once. The sample consisted of peripheral blood mononuclear cells (PBMCs), taken when the disease was refractory, from a patient treated with antithyroid drugs. Receptor source: a female donor with Graves disease.

The chain links TRBV24-1 to TRBJ2-5, with D possibly TRBD1 on 6 matching bases. V gave up 3 bases and J gave up 3 bases, with 13 bases separating them. CDR3 length: 15 residues. Per the germline V gene, CDR1 is KGHDR and CDR2 is SFDVKD. Written as DNA, the CDR3 is TGTGCCACCAGTGATACCGGGGCAGGGGAAGAGACCCAGTACTTC. It codes for CATSDTGAGEETQYF.

Only a few counts were recorded for this clonotype. DNA of the CDR3: TGTGCCAGCAGTGAATCGGGGACAGGGGCCGGCTACACCTTC. Its translation is CASSESGTGAGYTF. The V and J genes are TRBV25-1 and TRBJ1-2, with 10 bases lining up with TRBD1. The germline CDR1 and CDR2 sequences are MGHDK and SYGVNS. CDR3 length: 14 amino acids. V lost 1 base and J lost 8; bases outside the gene matches: 4.

Comment on this clonotype: Compared with germline, one end of the junction differs, possibly owing to a read error. V gene TRBV6-2 or TRBV6-3 combines with J gene TRBJ1-4; D remains ambiguous. The CDR3 is made up of 14 amino acids. Germline V gene sequence: CDR1 MNHEY, CDR2 SVGEGT. The CDR3 DNA sequence: TGTGCCAGCAGTGAACTGGGTTGGAGTGAAAGACTGTTTTTT. Encoded protein: CASSELGWSERLFF.

V and J are TRBV29-1 and TRBJ1-1; 9 bases match TRBD1. Germline V CDR1 and CDR2: SQVTM, ANQGSEA. The CDR3 is made up of 13 amino acids. The V gene end was trimmed by 7 bases and the J gene end by 1 base; junction bases not matched to a gene: 4. In nucleotides, the CDR3 is TGCAGCGCATCACAGGGGGCGAACACTGAAGCTTTCTTT. Its translation: CSASQGANTEAFF.

The rearrangement joins TRBV3-1 to TRBJ1-1, with D possibly matching TRBD1 (6 bases). Trimming left V 4 bases short and J 4 bases short, with 16 bases between. The germline V gene has CDR1 LGHDT and CDR2 YNNKEL (reference sequence). The CDR3 consists of 15 residues. CDR3 region: CASSPSPHRATEAFF. The CDR3 region has the DNA TGTGCCAGCAGCCCCTCACCGCACAGGGCCACTGAAGCTTTCTTT.

The rearrangement joins TRBV20-1 to TRBJ1-2; 8 bases are shared with TRBD1. There are 16 residues in the CDR3. In germline, CDR1 is DFQATT, CDR2 SNEGSKA (reference sequence). V was clipped by 3 bases and J by 2 bases; unmatched bases: 11. CDR3 nucleotides: TGCAGTGCTAGCCGGTCGGGACAGGCCGAAAACTATGGCTACACCTTC. It encodes CSASRSGQAENYGYTF.

Turning to this clonotype: A single base separates this from a much larger clone, so it may be a read error. The rearrangement links TRBV12-3 or TRBV12-4 to TRBJ1-6; D is uncertain. The V end lost 6 bases, the J end lost 4 bases, and 10 bases lay between the germline ends. The CDR3 covers 14 residues. The CDR3 spells CASSSEQYNSPLHF. The DNA for the CDR3 is TGTGCCAGCAGCTCTGAACAGTATAATTCACCCCTCCACTTT.

This clonotype was seen a handful of times. The V call is TRBV20-1, the J call TRBJ1-5; no reliable D call. The length of the CDR3 is 13 residues. The V end was cut by 3 bases, the J end by 0 bases, with 6 bases between. Germline CDR1 and CDR2: DFQATT and SNEGSKA (reference sequence). CDR3: CSARKYSNQPQHF. CDR3 nucleotides: TGCAGTGCTAGGAAGTATAGCAATCAGCCCCAGCATTTT.

The chain employs TRBV27 and TRBJ2-5, with D possibly being TRBD1 (6 bases). V lost 5 bases and J 1 base, leaving 14 bases between the germline ends. Germline assignment: CDR1 MNHEY and CDR2 SMNVEV (reference sequence). The length of the CDR3 is 15 residues. The DNA of the CDR3 is TGTGCCAGCAGTCAACCAGGGGCCCCCCAAGAGACCCAGTACTTC. Its translation is CASSQPGAPQETQYF.

Comments on this clonotype: It is likely a read error, because the conserved phenylalanine at the end of the CDR3 is missing. The chain has TRBV2 and TRBJ2-7; 8 bases are a match to TRBD1. V lost 10 bases, J lost 3 bases, and 5 bases stayed unmatched. The CDR3 loop spans 12 amino acids. Germline CDR1 reads SNHLY; CDR2 reads FYNNEI. The CDR3 loop reads CANRDRYYEQYL. In nucleotides, the CDR3 is TGTGCCAACCGGGACAGGTACTACGAGCAGTACCTC.

A few counts support this clonotype. The genes are TRBV3-1 and TRBJ2-7; D uncertain. V was pared by 0 bases and J by 5 bases, with 11 bases between. From germline, CDR1 is LGHDT and CDR2 YNNKEL (reference sequence). CDR3 length: 14 amino acids. As DNA, the CDR3 is TGTGCCAGCAGCCAAGAAAGAAGAGAGGACGAGCAGTACTTC. Translated: CASSQERREDEQYF.

This clonotype was seen a few times. The chain links TRBV19 to TRBJ1-1; D might be TRBD1 (5 bases). Germline V CDR1 and CDR2: LNHDA, SQIVND (reference sequence). This CDR3 spans 16 amino acids. Trimming shortened V by 3 bases and J by 0 bases, and 14 bases separated the two germline ends. The CDR3 bases are TGTGCCAGTAGTATTTGGGTCGAGGACATGAACACTGAAGCTTTCTTT. It encodes CASSIWVEDMNTEAFF.

This clonotype was picked up a small number of times. CDR3 sequence: CASRETGGSNEQFF. Here the CDR3 DNA reads TGTGCCAGCAGAGAGACAGGGGGATCAAATGAGCAGTTCTTC. V is TRBV6-2 or TRBV6-3 and J is TRBJ2-1, with 9 bases fitting TRBD1. CDR3 size: 14 residues. The V gene end was trimmed by 6 bases and the J gene end by 7 bases; junction bases not matched to a gene: 7. Per the germline V gene, CDR1 is MNHEY and CDR2 is SVGEGT.

On this clonotype itself: A much more abundant neighbour one base away suggests this may be a read error. The V call is TRBV12-3 or TRBV12-4, the J call TRBJ1-2; D might be TRBD1 (5 bases). The CDR3 sequence is 13 residues long. In nucleotides, the CDR3 is TGTGCCAGCAGTCGACAGCCAAACTATGGCTGCACCTTC. This codes for CASSRQPNYGCTF.

The V and J genes are TRBV3-1 and TRBJ2-7; TRBD2 aligns across 8 bases. Trimming at V came to 4 bases and at J to 3 bases, leaving 5 bases not matched to a gene. The length of the CDR3 is 14 residues. Germline lookup yields CDR1 LGHDT and CDR2 YNNKEL (reference sequence). The CDR3 sequence is CASSRKRGHYEQYF. The CDR3 bases are TGTGCCAGCAGCCGGAAGCGGGGGCACTACGAGCAGTACTTC.

This clonotype has only a few counts. This chain uses TRBV28 with TRBJ1-5; 8 nucleotides align to TRBD1. The CDR3 spans 15 residues. The junction had 4 bases not matched to a gene; V was cut back by 5 bases and J by 1 base. Germline CDR1 and CDR2: MDHEN and SYDVKM. The CDR3: CASSGRQGSNQPQHF. The CDR3 DNA is TGTGCCAGCAGTGGCAGACAGGGGAGCAATCAGCCCCAGCATTTT. Supplemented by reference TRBV28 and TRBJ1-5, the full variable domain reads DVKVTQSSRYLVKRTGEKVFLECVQDMDHENMFWYRQDPGLGLRLIYFSYDVKMKEKGDIPEGYSVSREKKERFSLILESASTNQTSMYLCASSGRQGSNQPQHFGDGTRLSIL.

This clonotype was observed a single time. The V call is TRBV12-3 or TRBV12-4, the J call TRBJ2-5; 9 bases map to TRBD2. The V and J ends lost 7 bases and 2 bases, in that order; junction bases with no gene match: 14. The CDR3 is 17 residues long. This CDR3 reads CASTVGDLAGRQETQYF. The CDR3 region has the DNA TGTGCCAGCACCGTCGGGGACCTAGCGGGACGGCAAGAGACCCAGTACTTC.

This clonotype was seen ten or more times. The rearrangement joins TRBV28 to TRBJ1-2; maybe TRBD1 (6 bases). The V and J ends lost 5 bases and 0 bases respectively, with 13 bases between them. This CDR3 is built from 15 residues. The germline gives CDR1 MDHEN, CDR2 SYDVKM. CDR3 DNA: TGTGCCAGCAGTAAAGCGGGGGCCGCTAACTATGGCTACACCTTC. It translates to CASSKAGAANYGYTF.

V usage is TRBV29-1 and J usage is TRBJ2-4; perhaps TRBD1 as D (5 bases). Trimming took off 4 bases at V and 0 bases at J, with 10 bases between the two ends. This CDR3 has 14 residues. CDR1 SQVTM and CDR2 ANQGSEA come from the germline V gene. CDR3 protein: CSVAHRLAKNIQYF. The CDR3, as DNA: TGCAGCGTTGCCCACAGGCTAGCCAAAAACATTCAGTACTTC.

This clonotype has just a few counts. The chain joins TRBV6-1 to TRBJ1-2; 7 bases match TRBD1. With V trimmed by 7 bases and J by 7 bases, 9 bases remained unmatched. The CDR3 extends over 13 amino acids. The germline CDR1 and CDR2 sequences are MNHNS and SASEGT. Written as DNA, the CDR3 is TGTGCCAGCACTAAGACAGGGTTAGGTGGCTACACCTTC. This sequence encodes CASTKTGLGGYTF.

The sample holds many counts of this clonotype. This chain links TRBV11-2 with TRBJ2-4; D gene unclear. CDR1 is SGHAT, CDR2 FQNNGV, per germline. The CDR3 has 12 amino acids. V lost 5 bases, J lost 9 bases, and 11 bases lay in between. CDR3 nucleotides: TGTGCCAGCAGCCCCGGGTGGGCCATTCAGTACTTC. Encoded protein: CASSPGWAIQYF.

This clonotype was observed a few times. A junction boundary mismatches the germline segment, possibly from a read error. This chain joins TRBV28 and TRBJ1-5; no definite D call. The CDR3 consists of 12 residues. Germline values: CDR1 MDHEN, CDR2 SYDVKM. The CDR3 protein is CASSPPNRPQHF. CDR3 bases: TGTGCCAGCAGTCCGCCCAATCGGCCCCAGCATTTT.